Each of the 18 T cell receptor beta chains below was sequenced from the same sample in a study of T cells in Graves' hyperthyroidism and ophthalmopathy. Amplification targeted TCR beta CDR3 regions from RNA transcripts. TCR CDR3 regions were first amplified by RT-PCR with HTBI primers. TCRdb ran MiXCR on the multiplex PCR reads and lists one entry per CDR3 protein. The sample shows fewer than 650,000 distinct CDR3 sequences, approximately 15% of them seen only once. The sequenced material came from blood. Receptors originate from a woman aged 18-29 years with Graves' ophthalmopathy.

In the case of this clonotype: This sequence may be a read error, since a much larger clone differs from it by one base. The V gene is TRBV11-1, the J gene TRBJ2-4, with TRBD1 matching 11 bases. Germline-derived CDR1 and CDR2 are SGHAT and FQDESV (reference sequence). The CDR3 has 17 amino acids. The V segment lost 4 bases and the J segment 6 bases; nucleotides outside the gene matches: 11. The chain's CDR3 is CASSSGTGGARGNIQYF. CDR3 sequence (DNA): TGTGCCAGCAGCTCCGGGACAGGGGGAGCGAGAGGAAACATTCAGTACTTC.

This clonotype was recorded a few times. The chain combines TRBV6-2 or TRBV6-3 with TRBJ1-1; maybe TRBD1 (6 bases). Between the trimmed V and J ends, which lost 6 bases and 5 bases, there was a span of 19 bases. The CDR3 extends over 15 amino acids. The germline gives CDR1 MNHEY, CDR2 SVGEGT. CDR3 sequence reads: CASSPSGEWGTEAFF. The CDR3 DNA follows: TGTGCCAGCAGCCCCTCAGGGGAATGGGGGACTGAAGCTTTCTTT.

V gene TRBV18 combines with J gene TRBJ1-4; D unclear. The germline V gene has CDR1 KGHSH and CDR2 LQKENI. Deletions cut 3 bases from V and 6 bases from J, with 11 bases between. This CDR3 has 14 residues. For the CDR3, the DNA is TGTGCCAGCTCACCGACCCGGGCCCATGAAAAACTGTTTTTT. Its translation: CASSPTRAHEKLFF.

This clonotype was seen a handful of times. This may be a read error, as it is one base from a much larger clone. The chain links TRBV12-3 or TRBV12-4 to TRBJ1-1; possible D gene TRBD1, 5 bases. This CDR3 region has 15 residues. CDR3 loop: CASSFATALTTEASF. The CDR3 DNA follows: TGTGCCAGCAGTTTTGCGACAGCTCTAACCACTGAAGCTTCCTTT.

On this clonotype itself: One end of the junction varies from germline; a read error may be responsible. The chain recombines TRBV5-6 with TRBJ1-5; D unclear. This CDR3 region has 13 residues. Germline V lookup: CDR1 SGHDT, CDR2 YYEEEE. This chain's CDR3 is CAGSLGSNQPQHF. The CDR3 nucleotides are TGTGCCGGCAGCTTGGGGAGCAATCAGCCCCAGCATTTT.

The table lists this clonotype with a few counts. The chain employs TRBV27 and TRBJ2-6; 8 bases match TRBD1. The germline CDR1 and CDR2 sequences are MNHEY and SMNVEV (reference sequence). The CDR3 extends over 18 amino acids. The V and J ends lost 4 bases and 4 bases, in that order; junction bases with no gene match: 12. CDR3 DNA sequence: TGTGCCAGCAGTTGGAATACCAGGGGGCTACCCGGGGCCAACGTCCTGACTTTC. Amino acid sequence: CASSWNTRGLPGANVLTF.

This clonotype came up many times. The V and J genes are TRBV7-3 and TRBJ2-2, with TRBD1 as a possible D gene (6 bases). Trimming cost V 5 bases and J 5 bases, with 15 bases left between them. The CDR3 is made up of 15 amino acids. Germline V gives CDR1 SGHTA, CDR2 FQGTGA. CDR3 protein: CASSPNTQGTGELFF. The CDR3 bases are TGTGCCAGCAGCCCCAATACTCAGGGGACCGGGGAGCTGTTTTTT.

This clonotype was seen at least ten times. This chain connects TRBV28 to TRBJ2-7, with TRBD1 as a possible D gene (6 bases). The CDR3 runs to 14 residues. V shed 5 bases and J shed 7 bases, with 18 bases lying between them. Germline CDR1 is MDHEN and CDR2 is SYDVKM. CDR3 amino acids: CASSPQGLFGEQYF. CDR3 DNA sequence: TGTGCCAGCAGTCCACAGGGTCTGTTTGGTGAGCAGTACTTC.

This clonotype was seen ten or more times. The V and J genes are TRBV5-1 and TRBJ2-7; tentatively, D is TRBD1 or TRBD2 (6 bases each). The length of the CDR3 is 15 residues. V dropped 2 bases and J dropped 3 bases, with 15 bases sitting between them. The V gene's germline CDR1 is SGHRS and CDR2 YFSETQ. DNA for the CDR3: TGCGCCAGCAGCTTTCGAGGGGGGACCGTCTACGAGCAGTACTTC. Translating it yields CASSFRGGTVYEQYF.

The V gene is TRBV9, the J gene TRBJ2-1; 7 nucleotides align to TRBD2. V lost 3 bases to trimming and J lost 8 bases; unmatched junction nucleotides: 11. CDR1 is SGDLS and CDR2 is YYNGEE in the germline V gene. The CDR3 runs 15 residues. In DNA form, the CDR3 reads TGTGCCAGCAGCGGTCCAGGGAGGGCCGGCTATGAGCAGTTCTTC. Amino acid sequence: CASSGPGRAGYEQFF.

V gene TRBV18 combines with J gene TRBJ2-2; no clear D. Per germline, CDR1 KGHSH and CDR2 LQKENI. The CDR3 is 15 residues long. Trimming shortened V by 0 bases and J by 6 bases, and 11 bases separated the two germline ends. CDR3 in amino acids: CASSPPSKGAGELFF. The DNA for the CDR3 is TGTGCCAGCTCACCACCGTCCAAGGGCGCCGGGGAGCTGTTTTTT.

This clonotype occurred many times. CDR3 in amino acids: CSAFAGSGLAGSEQYF. CDR3 DNA: TGCAGTGCTTTTGCTGGTTCGGGACTAGCGGGCTCCGAGCAGTACTTC. The rearrangement links TRBV20-1 to TRBJ2-7, with 12 bases fitting TRBD2. Germline V CDR1 and CDR2: DFQATT, SNEGSKA (reference sequence). This CDR3 is 16 amino acids long. The junction had 14 bases not matched to a gene; V was cut back by 5 bases and J by 6 bases.

The chain carries TRBV4-2 and TRBJ1-1; weak D call: TRBD1 (5 bases). The CDR3 is made up of 15 amino acids. Per germline, CDR1 LGHNA and CDR2 YNFKEQ. The germline V and J ends were trimmed by 1 base and 4 bases, with 13 bases remaining between them. The CDR3 DNA reads TGTGCCAGCAGCCAAGCCATGGGGGGGGGCACTGAAGCTTTCTTT. This encodes CASSQAMGGGTEAFF.

This clonotype appeared many times. This chain connects TRBV28 to TRBJ2-5, with a weak D call TRBD2 (5 bases). This CDR3 has 14 residues. The germline V gene has CDR1 MDHEN and CDR2 SYDVKM. Trimming left V 3 bases short and J 4 bases short, with 12 bases between. The CDR3 DNA reads TGTGCCAGCAGTTTCCCCACTAGAACAGAGACCCAGTACTTC. This codes for CASSFPTRTETQYF.

The chain has TRBV9 and TRBJ2-1; D ambiguous. Germline assignment: CDR1 SGDLS and CDR2 YYNGEE. V lost 0 bases and J 5 bases, leaving 12 bases between the germline ends. The CDR3 length is 15 residues. The CDR3 protein is CASSVDPRAHNEQFF. CDR3 nucleotides: TGTGCCAGCAGCGTAGACCCTAGGGCCCACAATGAGCAGTTCTTC.

This clonotype was observed at least ten times. This rearrangement joins TRBV28 to TRBJ2-2; TRBD1 agrees at 10 bases. V was pared by 3 bases and J by 2 bases, with 6 bases of the junction left unmatched. Per the germline V gene, CDR1 is MDHEN and CDR2 is SYDVKM. The CDR3 is made up of 17 amino acids. The CDR3: CASSLAGTGVNTGELFF. The CDR3 coding sequence is TGTGCCAGCAGTTTGGCCGGGACAGGGGTTAACACCGGGGAGCTGTTTTTT.

In this sample, this clonotype turned up many times. V and J are TRBV19 and TRBJ2-1; the match to TRBD2 covers 10 bases. This CDR3 spans 15 amino acids. Germline V gene lookup returns CDR1 LNHDA and CDR2 SQIVND (reference sequence). J lost 6 bases, V lost 4 bases, and 6 bases had no gene match. For the CDR3, the DNA is TGTGCCAGTAGTACGGAGCGGGAGGGGATCAATGAGCAGTTCTTC. Its protein is CASSTEREGINEQFF.

A remark on this clonotype: This sequence may be a read error, since a much larger clone differs from it by one base. The rearrangement links TRBV24-1 to TRBJ2-1, with D possibly being TRBD2 (5 bases). The DNA end is a closer match to TRBJ2-7, so the J assignment may be wrong. The CDR3 has 16 residues. Germline CDR1 KGHDR, CDR2 SFDVKD. DNA for the CDR3: TGTGCCACCAGTGAAGAGGCTAGCTTGAATTACAATGAGCAGTACTTC. It is translated as CATSEEASLNYNEQYF.